This T cell receptor beta chain was recorded in a study of control samples from healthy donors and cancer patients. There are 12 residues in the CDR3. Trimming removed 3 bases from V and 6 bases from J, with 8 bases in between. Germline V lookup: CDR1 ENHRY, CDR2 SYGVKD. Concerning this clone itself: Other nucleotide sequences in the sample specify the same CDR3.

Measured with immunoSEQ multiplex PCR; TCRdb has only the in-frame clones, and not every one. The table records roughly 140,000 clones, 89% of them present only once. The sequence derives from a young man in good health. The chain carries TRBV10-3 and TRBJ1-2; D gene unclear. Sequenced material: blood. CDR3 sequence (DNA): TGTGCCATCAGTGATACGGTGGATGGCTACACCTTC. Translated, it gives CAISDTVDGYTF.